This T cell receptor (beta chain) emerged from a study of T cells after yellow fever vaccination (dated by TCRdb to the late 2010s). A note on the overall study: Libraries from fractions with low cell numbers were prepared with the SMART-Seq v4 Ultra Low Input RNA kit. Blood samples were taken at several timepoints before and after primary and secondary immunization, and bulk PBMC replicates and cell subsets were isolated. Bulk TCR alpha and beta repertoires were sequenced longitudinally to track T-cell clones before and after primary and booster YFV17D yellow fever vaccination. Two healthy male donors, one aged 18 to 30 and one aged 30 to 40 years, made up the cohort. The paper's findings and limits, for the study overall: Only two donors were included in the study, so the extent to which the findings can be generalized is limited. After the booster, most clones that had expanded after primary vaccination were detected again (around 95% of CD4 and roughly 86% of CD8), suggesting broad maintenance of memory. Computational filtering was needed because FACS-sorted repertoires could contain abundant contaminating clonotypes from the bulk population. Compared with the primary T-cell response, the secondary T-cell response was faster but weaker, reaching its peak on day 5 rather than on day 15. A small share of clonotypes was detected in both CD4 and CD8 compartments, with the overlap likely arising from convergent recombination.

This clonotype was observed a handful of times. What antigen it recognizes has not been identified. The sample holds no much larger clone one base away, and base qualities are not on file. Explained via the paper, the treatment or condition label denotes: live attenuated yellow fever vaccine strain. At each blood-draw timepoint, two biological replicates of bulk PBMCs were obtained. A standard Ficoll-Paque protocol was used to isolate PBMCs from peripheral blood. TriZol was used to extract RNA from bulk PBMCs, CD4 and CD8 fractions, and dextramer-positive and dextramer-negative fractions. Sequencing relied on an Illumina NovaSeq 6000. TCR cDNA was synthesized by 5'RACE template switching, through which a universal primer site and unique molecular identifiers were introduced. Priming of cDNA synthesis was performed from both the TCR alpha and TCR beta constant segments. Two PCR steps were used to amplify libraries, with sample barcodes and sequencing adapters being added in the second step. Sequencing of libraries was performed on Illumina HiSeq 2500 (2x100 bp) or NovaSeq (2x150 bp). Concerning the study's data processing: Reads were demultiplexed and collapsed into UMI consensus sequences with MIGEC, and V(D)J alignment was performed with MiXCR. Using edgeR on replicate PBMC samples, clonotypes were called vaccine-responding if FDR was below 0.01 and the log2 fold change was above 5 up to day 15. Each bulk clonotype was labeled CD4 or CD8 based on which sequenced repertoire, CD4 or CD8, contained the clonotype at higher abundance. TCRdb trimmed public reads at Q25 via fastp, called clones via MiXCR and kept in-frame beta chains. When rows share a CDR3 protein, they turn into one entry using the most common DNA and genes. TCRdb, rather than the study authors, made the V and J calls. Within this sample are approximately 330,000 distinct CDR3 sequences, with approximately 4% of them counted one time only. Roughly 25% of the sample rests with the top ten.

From its cysteine to its phenylalanine, the CDR3 spans 15 amino acids. Only the CDR3 portion is preserved as DNA: 45 bases, with reading frame beginning at the first base. After removal of 5 bases from V and 3 bases from J, the junction retains 6 bases not matched to a gene. The chain joins TRBV12-3 or TRBV12-4 to TRBJ2-1; a stretch of 8 junction bases matches TRBD1. This clonotype originated in a man aged 18-30 years who received the YFV17D yellow fever vaccine. The specimen was PBMCs, collected 5 days after the yellow fever booster vaccination. The base sequence is TGTGCCAGCAGTGTCAGACAGGGGAACTACAATGAGCAGTTCTTC. Protein translation: CASSVRQGNYNEQFF.